This T cell receptor (beta chain) was obtained from a study of shared clonotypes between healthy human individuals (dated by TCRdb to 2018 to 2021). Regarding the research as a whole: A couple of women and three men aged 18 to 49 years were included in the cohort. For each donor, three plates each were used for CD4 naive and CD4 memory, two plates were used for CD8 naive, and one plate was used for CD8 memory. To increase sequencing depth and limit assay-specific biases, TCR repertoire library preparation and sequencing were carried out by different laboratories using diverse techniques. To estimate repertoire size and how much clonotypes are shared between individuals, the study performed deep sequencing of blood TCR repertoires from about 5 healthy adults. Per donor, leukapheresis produced somewhere between about 0.9 and 9.5 billion PBMCs.

In the germline V gene (reference sequence), CDR1 corresponds to MNHNY and CDR2 to SVGAGI. Including the terminal cysteine and phenylalanine, the CDR3 comprises 15 residues. The retained sequence is limited to the CDR3, 45 bases, with the frame set at the first base. V loses 6 bases, J loses 0 bases, and the germline ends lie 14 bases apart. TCR CDR3 regions were amplified from genomic DNA by multiplex PCR using the deep immunoSEQ assay. Extracted genomic DNA from each cell subset was distributed evenly across all wells of several immunoSEQ 96-well plates, and each plate was treated as a replicate. For sorted subsets, each replicate PCR was loaded with about 0.2 ug genomic DNA, equivalent to 25,000 to 30,000 T cell genomes. Purified libraries were quantified with a Qubit 3.0 fluorometer, sized on a Bioanalyzer 2100, and re-quantified with the KAPA Library Quantification kit. Every immunoSEQ 96-well plate was sequenced on a dedicated single-read 150-cycle Illumina NextSeq 550 flow cell. The paper's data handling went like this. The immunoSEQ output contained only junctional sequences without quality scores, so filtering could not match that applied to full-length reads. Sequences were annotated with PyIR, a Python wrapper for IgBLAST v1.9, and V/J genes and CDR3 were assigned using IMGT germline references. Any read was removed if the V/J assignment was weak (E-value above 1e-6), the CDR3 was missing, or the read contained stop codons, out-of-frame junctions, or ambiguous translated residues. V3J clonotypes were defined by identical inferred V gene, J gene, and CDR3 amino acid sequence. Percentage overlap between repertoires was computed as shared unique clonotypes divided by the size of the smaller repertoire. RTK rarefaction, the Chao1 estimator, and Recon v2.1 estimates of unobserved clonotypes were used to assess repertoire richness. For all TCRbeta clonotypes obtained by the gDNA method from four donors, generation probabilities were computed with OLGA. TCRdb mirrors the immuneACCESS table, restricted to in-frame sequences. Some clones are absent from its copies; in checked studies, under half trace to an unresolved V gene, and the reason for the others is unknown. The V and J calls and clone size are taken from that table; D and trimming were inferred from the DNA. This sample holds roughly 2,000,000 clones; about 95% were observed only once. The top ten clones comprise 0.9% to 1.5% of the sample.

The study at large found these results: Compared with non-shared clonotypes, the clonotypes found in all four sorted-subset donors had higher generation probabilities. Even with the large sequencing depth, rarefaction of the sorted-subset datasets indicated that sequencing was incomplete. Across several donors, roughly 5.1% of naive CD4, roughly 3.5% of naive CD8, about 2.3% of memory CD4, and 0.4% of memory CD8 clonotypes were shared. Estimated clonotype richness was generally larger for naive than for memory subsets. Because the study included a small number of donors, the genetic and exposure-history diversity represented was limited. Pairwise subsampling led to the expectation that sequencing depth would affect the degree of clonotype sharing among donors. Sampling was restricted to blood, and TCR repertoires in tissues likely differ from the TCR repertoires found in blood.

Regarding this clone: Its antigen remains unidentified. There are no base qualities to consult, and no much larger clone falls within one base.

CD8 naive samples were obtained by positive selection for CCR7 among CD45RO-negative cells, yielding a CD45RA+CCR7+ population from which TemRA cells were excluded. The donors were healthy, HIV-negative adults who had no recently reported acute infections or vaccinations. Every donor was a Caucasian adult living in Nashville, Tennessee, USA. Blood was obtained by leukapheresis, after which PBMCs were separated by Ficoll-Histopaque density gradient centrifugation and cryopreserved in liquid nitrogen vapor phase. Analytical flow cytometry was used to check the purity and quantity of each magnetically sorted T cell population. From each sorted fraction, genomic DNA was isolated and quantified by UV absorbance on a Nanodrop 2000c.

Sequencing input: naive CD8+ T cells sorted from blood. Per the publication, the cell subset or site label means: CD45RA+CCR7+. This receptor was obtained from a man between 18 and 35 years old in good health. The receptor chain draws on TRBV6-6 and TRBJ2-5, with the D call perhaps TRBD1 or TRBD2, as 5 bases match in each case. The base sequence is TGTGCCAGCAGCCGACCGACGGGACACCAAGAGACCCAGTACTTC. This translates into CASSRPTGHQETQYF.